This entry concerns a single T cell receptor (beta chain). This record comes from a study of blood T cell repertoires in COVID-19. The CDR3 covers 13 residues. Per the germline V gene, CDR1 is SNHLY and CDR2 is FYNNEI. V was clipped by 5 bases and J by 1 base, with 6 bases between them. This table comes from immunoSEQ multiplex PCR, and its TCRdb copy is limited to in-frame clones, with some not included. This table has about 120,000 clones, 85% to 90% appearing once. The J gene is TRBJ1-5, the V gene TRBV2; D perhaps matches TRBD1 (5 bases). The sample comprised peripheral blood. The receptor was derived from a woman aged 70-85 years with acute or convalescent COVID-19. This CDR3 is CASSRQSNQPQHF. The CDR3 nucleotides read TGTGCCAGCAGTAGACAGAGCAATCAGCCCCAGCATTTT.